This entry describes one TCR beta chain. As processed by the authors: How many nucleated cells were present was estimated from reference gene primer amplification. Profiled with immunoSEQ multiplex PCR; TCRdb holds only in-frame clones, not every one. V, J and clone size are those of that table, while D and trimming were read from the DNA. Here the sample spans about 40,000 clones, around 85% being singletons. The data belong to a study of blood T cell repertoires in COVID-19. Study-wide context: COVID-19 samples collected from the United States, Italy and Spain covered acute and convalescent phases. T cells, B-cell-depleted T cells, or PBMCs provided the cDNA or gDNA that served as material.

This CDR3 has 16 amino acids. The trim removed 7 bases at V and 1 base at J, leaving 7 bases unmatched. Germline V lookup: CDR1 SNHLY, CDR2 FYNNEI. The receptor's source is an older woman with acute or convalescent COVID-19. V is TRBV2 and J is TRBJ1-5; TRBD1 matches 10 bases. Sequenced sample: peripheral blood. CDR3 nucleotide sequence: TGTGCCAGCAACCCGGGACAGGGGAGGAGCAATCAGCCCCAGCATTTT. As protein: CASNPGQGRSNQPQHF.